The 15 T cell receptor beta chains in this list originate from one sample, sequenced in a study of T cell responses to AZD1222 COVID-19 vaccine. The table came from immunoSEQ multiplex PCR; TCRdb's copy has only in-frame clones and leaves some out. The sample has approximately 120,000 clones, 80% to 90% seen once. Sequenced material: peripheral blood, taken on day 0 of AZD1222 vaccination. The receptors come from an adult in good health.

The chain couples TRBV7-2 to TRBJ2-3; TRBD2 matches 10 bases. This CDR3 is built from 17 residues. Per the germline V gene, CDR1 is SGHTA and CDR2 is FQGNSA. V shed 1 base, J shed 5 bases, and the junction held 9 bases outside the gene matches. CDR3 amino acids: CASSLVASGREVDTQYF. In DNA, the CDR3 is TGTGCCAGCAGCTTAGTGGCTAGCGGGAGAGAAGTAGATACGCAGTATTTT.

The rearrangement uses TRBV19 and TRBJ2-1; D perhaps matches TRBD2 (5 bases). The germline V gene encodes CDR1 LNHDA and CDR2 SQIVND (reference sequence). The CDR3 consists of 15 residues. With 7 bases removed from V and 3 bases from J, the gap between germline ends came to 16 bases. The DNA of the CDR3 is TGTGCCAGTAAGGTTGCGGGCGACATCTACAATGAGCAGTTCTTC. It specifies CASKVAGDIYNEQFF. The variable domain in full, with the rest retrieved from reference TRBV19 and TRBJ2-1, is DGGITQSPKYLFRKEGQNVTLSCEQNLNHDAMYWYRQDPGQGLRLIYYSQIVNDFQKGDIAEGYSVSREKKESFPLTVTSAQKNPTAFYLCASKVAGDIYNEQFFGPGTRLTVL.

There are a few counts of this clone. J is TRBJ2-7 and V is TRBV28; no definite D call. This CDR3 has 14 amino acids. Per the germline V gene, CDR1 is MDHEN and CDR2 is SYDVKM. V was pared by 3 bases and J by 6 bases, with 15 bases between. The CDR3 reads CASSFSGLGGEQYF. In DNA, the CDR3 is TGTGCCAGCAGTTTTTCAGGTTTAGGTGGCGAGCAGTACTTC.

The chain is built from TRBV2 and TRBJ2-1; D remains ambiguous. The length of the CDR3 is 11 residues. V lost 7 bases and J 8 bases, leaving 9 bases between the germline ends. Germline V gene sequence: CDR1 SNHLY, CDR2 FYNNEI. The chain's CDR3 is CASIRRDEQFF. CDR3 nucleotide sequence: TGTGCCAGCATCCGAAGAGATGAGCAGTTCTTC.

The chain couples TRBV3-1 (or the pseudogene TRBV3-2) to TRBJ1-2, with TRBD1 identical over 9 bases. J gave up 8 bases and V 4 bases, and 11 bases lay outside the gene matches. From germline, CDR1 is LGHDT and CDR2 YNNKEL (reference sequence). There are 15 residues in the CDR3. The CDR3 DNA follows: TGTGCCAGCAGCCCCTCCGGGACAGGGAGTCCAGGCTACACCTTC. Protein product: CASSPSGTGSPGYTF.

CDR3 sequence (DNA): TGTGCCAGCAGTTTTCGGGTCGGGACGGGAGTGGGGTCAGATACGCAGTATTTT. Its protein product is CASSFRVGTGVGSDTQYF. The genes are TRBV28 and TRBJ2-3; tentatively, D is TRBD2 (6 bases). The CDR3 runs 18 residues. The V and J ends lost 3 bases and 4 bases respectively, with 23 bases between them. CDR1 MDHEN and CDR2 SYDVKM come from the germline V gene.

The gene calls are TRBV3-1 (or the pseudogene TRBV3-2) and TRBJ1-4, with TRBD1 matching 10 bases. Germline CDR1 and CDR2: LGHDT and YNNKEL (reference sequence). J gave up 7 bases and V 4 bases, and 9 bases lay outside the gene matches. The CDR3 covers 16 residues. CDR3 region: CASSPDRGRSGEKLFF. CDR3 bases: TGTGCCAGCAGCCCTGACAGGGGGCGAAGTGGTGAAAAACTGTTTTTT.

The table lists this clone with a count of one. The gene calls are TRBV28 and TRBJ2-4; D tentatively reads TRBD1 or TRBD2 (5 bases each). Trimming stripped 5 bases from V and 9 bases from J, with 17 bases between. Germline-derived CDR1 and CDR2 are MDHEN and SYDVKM. This CDR3 is built from 14 residues. CDR3 DNA sequence: TGTGCCAGCAGTGGAGGACATGGTTGGGGCATTCAGTACTTC. This encodes CASSGGHGWGIQYF.

This clone was seen a handful of times. The V call is TRBV5-6, the J call TRBJ1-3; 10 nucleotides line up with TRBD1. V shed 3 bases and J 0 bases; nucleotides not matched to a gene: 6. Germline V gives CDR1 SGHDT, CDR2 YYEEEE. The CDR3 has 17 residues. The CDR3 loop is CASSWGQGFFSGNTIYF. As DNA, the CDR3 is TGTGCCAGCAGCTGGGGACAGGGGTTTTTCTCTGGAAACACCATATATTTT.

The rearrangement uses TRBV5-1 and TRBJ2-1; 13 bases map to TRBD2. The germline V gene encodes CDR1 SGHRS and CDR2 YFSETQ. The V and J ends lost 4 bases and 5 bases, in that order; junction bases with no gene match: 3. CDR3 length: 15 residues. CDR3 DNA sequence: TGCGCCAGCAGCACGGGACTAGCGGGGAACAATGAGCAGTTCTTC. This codes for CASSTGLAGNNEQFF.

The rearrangement uses TRBV6-5 and TRBJ2-1; a weak D match, TRBD2 (5 bases). Per germline, CDR1 MNHEY and CDR2 SVGAGI. The CDR3 is 15 amino acids. V shed 4 bases and J shed 0 bases, with 10 bases lying between them. The CDR3: CASSSGGLSYNEQFF. The CDR3 nucleotides read TGTGCCAGCAGTTCGGGCGGGCTCTCCTACAATGAGCAGTTCTTC.

The chain carries TRBV1 and TRBJ2-2; the table's D gene call, TRBD2, was not cross checked with the DNA. TRBV1 constitutes a pseudogene. CDR3 length: 15 amino acids. The DNA for the CDR3 is TGCACCAGCAGCCTTATTACTAGACTCACCGGGGAGCTGTTTTTT. It encodes CTSSLITRLTGELFF.

This clone was observed a handful of times. V and J are TRBV7-9 and TRBJ2-1; 8 nucleotides agree with TRBD2. Germline CDR1 is SEHNR and CDR2 is FQNEAQ (reference sequence). The CDR3 has 18 amino acids. Trimming cost V 6 bases and J 1 base; bases outside gene matches: 14. The CDR3 region is CASSPIQRAGGSYNEQFF. CDR3 in DNA: TGTGCCAGCAGTCCTATACAGAGGGCGGGAGGATCCTACAATGAGCAGTTCTTC.

The chain links TRBV15 to TRBJ1-2; possible D gene TRBD1, 6 bases. The CDR3 spans 12 residues. In germline, CDR1 is LNHNV, CDR2 YYDKDF (reference sequence). The V end lost 2 bases, the J end lost 7 bases, and 8 bases lay between the germline ends. CDR3 loop: CATSRQGTGYTF. The DNA of the CDR3 is TGTGCCACCAGCAGACAGGGGACTGGCTACACCTTC.

The rearrangement links TRBV20-1 to TRBJ2-7; perhaps TRBD1 as D (5 bases). Trimming took off 3 bases at V and 4 bases at J, with 13 bases between the two ends. The CDR3 spans 13 residues. CDR1 DFQATT and CDR2 SNEGSKA come from the germline V gene (reference sequence). The CDR3 DNA reads TGCAGTGCTAGTAGGGGTGTGGGTTACGAGCAGTACTTC. This encodes CSASRGVGYEQYF.